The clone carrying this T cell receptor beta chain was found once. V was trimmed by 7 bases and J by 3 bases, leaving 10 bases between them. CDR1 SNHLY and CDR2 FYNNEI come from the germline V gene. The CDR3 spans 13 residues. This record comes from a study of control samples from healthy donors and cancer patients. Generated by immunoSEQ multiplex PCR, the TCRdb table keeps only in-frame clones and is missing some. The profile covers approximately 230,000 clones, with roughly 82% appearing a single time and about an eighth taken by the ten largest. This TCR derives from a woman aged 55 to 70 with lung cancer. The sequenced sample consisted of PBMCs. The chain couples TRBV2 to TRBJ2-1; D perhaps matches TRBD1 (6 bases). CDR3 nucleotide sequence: TGTGCCAGCACCGGGACACTCTACAATGAGCAGTTCTTC. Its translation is CASTGTLYNEQFF.